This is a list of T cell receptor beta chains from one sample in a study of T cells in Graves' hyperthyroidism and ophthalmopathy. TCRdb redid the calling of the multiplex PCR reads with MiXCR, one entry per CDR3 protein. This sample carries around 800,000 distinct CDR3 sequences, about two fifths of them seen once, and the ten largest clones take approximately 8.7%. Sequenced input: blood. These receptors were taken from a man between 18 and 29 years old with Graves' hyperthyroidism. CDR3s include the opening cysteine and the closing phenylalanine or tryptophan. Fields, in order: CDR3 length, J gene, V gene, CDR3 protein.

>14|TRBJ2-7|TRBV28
CASTTGQVSYEQYF
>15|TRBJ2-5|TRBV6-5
CASSYFQGSQETQYF
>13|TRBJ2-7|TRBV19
CASSIGEEYEQYF
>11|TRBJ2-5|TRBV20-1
CSARRWETQYF
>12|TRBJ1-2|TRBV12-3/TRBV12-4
CASSFTRYGYTF
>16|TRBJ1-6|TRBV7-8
CASSLVGRGNNSPLHF
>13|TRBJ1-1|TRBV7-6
CASSSADYTEAFF
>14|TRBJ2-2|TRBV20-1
CSAEGTDNTGELFF
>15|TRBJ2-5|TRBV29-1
CSVEGLPAKEYTQYF
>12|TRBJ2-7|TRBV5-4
CASSLSSVEQYF
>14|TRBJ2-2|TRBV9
CAISYSRDTGELFF
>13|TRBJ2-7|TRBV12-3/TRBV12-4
CASSNVELPEQYF
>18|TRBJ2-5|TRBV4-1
CASSQDQSPGPYQETQYF
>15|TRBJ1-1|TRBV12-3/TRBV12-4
CASTPTGAYGTEAFF
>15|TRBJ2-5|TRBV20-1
CSASPGLAGDGTQYF
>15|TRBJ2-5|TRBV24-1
CATSARPGLGETQYF
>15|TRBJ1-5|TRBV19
CASSRGRGPYQPQHF
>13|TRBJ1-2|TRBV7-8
CASSLGGESGYTF
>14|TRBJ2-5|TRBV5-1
CASSLVFNQETQYF
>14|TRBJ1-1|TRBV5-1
CASSLSRERTEAFF
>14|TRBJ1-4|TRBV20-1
CSARPDRVEEKLFF
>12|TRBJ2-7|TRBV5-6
CASSFYVGEQYF
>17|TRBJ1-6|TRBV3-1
CASSQDIGASFRSPLHF
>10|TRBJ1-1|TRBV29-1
CSVIGLEAFF
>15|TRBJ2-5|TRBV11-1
CASSTAGTAWETQYF
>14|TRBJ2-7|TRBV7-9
CASSPYLDGQEQYF
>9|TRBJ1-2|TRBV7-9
CASGYGYTF
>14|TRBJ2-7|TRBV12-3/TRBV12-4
CASSTVGGGYEQYF
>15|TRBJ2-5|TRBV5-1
CASSKQGVGSETQYF
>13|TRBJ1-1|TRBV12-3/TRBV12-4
CASARTVNTEAFF
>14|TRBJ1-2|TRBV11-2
CASSPRQGAKGYTF
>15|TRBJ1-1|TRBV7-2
CASSPWTSRGTEAPF